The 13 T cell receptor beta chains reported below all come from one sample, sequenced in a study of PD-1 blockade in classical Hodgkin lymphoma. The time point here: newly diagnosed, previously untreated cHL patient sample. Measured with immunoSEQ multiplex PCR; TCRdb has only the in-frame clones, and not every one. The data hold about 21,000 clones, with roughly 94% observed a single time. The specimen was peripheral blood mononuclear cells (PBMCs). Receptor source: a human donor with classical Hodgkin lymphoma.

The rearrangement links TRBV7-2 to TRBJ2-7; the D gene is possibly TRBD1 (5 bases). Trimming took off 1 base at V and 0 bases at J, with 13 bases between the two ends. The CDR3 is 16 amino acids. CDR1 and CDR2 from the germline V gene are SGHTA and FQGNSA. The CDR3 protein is CASSLVPDIGSYEQYF. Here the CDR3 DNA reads TGTGCCAGCAGCTTAGTCCCGGACATCGGCTCCTACGAGCAGTACTTC.

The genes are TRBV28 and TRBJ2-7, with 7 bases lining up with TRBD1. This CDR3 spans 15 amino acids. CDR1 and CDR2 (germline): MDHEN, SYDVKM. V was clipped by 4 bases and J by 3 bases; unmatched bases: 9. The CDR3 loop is CASSSPSRGLYEQYF. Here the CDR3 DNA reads TGTGCCAGCAGTTCCCCCTCGAGGGGGCTCTACGAGCAGTACTTC.

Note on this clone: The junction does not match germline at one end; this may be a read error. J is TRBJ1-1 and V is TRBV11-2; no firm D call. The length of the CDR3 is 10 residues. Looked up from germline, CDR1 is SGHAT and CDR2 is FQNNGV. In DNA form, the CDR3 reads TGTGCCAGCAGCTTAGAAGTTAAGGCGTTT. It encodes CASSLEVKAF.

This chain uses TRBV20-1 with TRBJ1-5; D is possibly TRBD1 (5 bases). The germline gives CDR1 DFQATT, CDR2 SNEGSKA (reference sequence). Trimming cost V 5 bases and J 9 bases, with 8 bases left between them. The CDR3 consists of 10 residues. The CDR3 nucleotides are TGCAGTGCTGGGGGGGGGCCCCAGCATTTT. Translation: CSAGGGPQHF.

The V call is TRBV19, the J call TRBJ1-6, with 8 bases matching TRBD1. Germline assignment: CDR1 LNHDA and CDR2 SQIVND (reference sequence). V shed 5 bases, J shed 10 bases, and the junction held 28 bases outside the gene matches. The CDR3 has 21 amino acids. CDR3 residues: CASSRVFSSSTGQGVKSPLHF. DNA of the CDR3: TGTGCCAGTAGTCGTGTCTTTTCTAGTTCGACCGGACAGGGTGTAAAATCACCCCTCCACTTT.

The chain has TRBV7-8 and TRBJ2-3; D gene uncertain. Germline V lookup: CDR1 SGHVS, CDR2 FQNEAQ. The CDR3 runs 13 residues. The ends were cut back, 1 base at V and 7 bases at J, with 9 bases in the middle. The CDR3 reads CASSLVFANTQYF. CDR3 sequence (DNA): TGTGCCAGCAGCTTAGTTTTCGCTAATACGCAGTATTTT. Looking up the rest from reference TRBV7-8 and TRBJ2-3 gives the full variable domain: GAGVSQSPRYKVAKRGQDVALRCDPISGHVSLFWYQQALGQGPEFLTYFQNEAQLDKSGLPSDRFFAERPEGSVSTLKIQRTQQEDSAVYLCASSLVFANTQYFGPGTRLTVL.

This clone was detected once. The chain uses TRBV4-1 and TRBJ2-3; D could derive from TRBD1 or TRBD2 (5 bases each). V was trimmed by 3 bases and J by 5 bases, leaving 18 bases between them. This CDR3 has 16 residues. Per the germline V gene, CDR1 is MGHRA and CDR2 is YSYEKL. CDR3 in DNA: TGCGCCAGCAGCCAGGGACCTTGGGACCAGGGAGATACGCAGTATTTT. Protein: CASSQGPWDQGDTQYF.

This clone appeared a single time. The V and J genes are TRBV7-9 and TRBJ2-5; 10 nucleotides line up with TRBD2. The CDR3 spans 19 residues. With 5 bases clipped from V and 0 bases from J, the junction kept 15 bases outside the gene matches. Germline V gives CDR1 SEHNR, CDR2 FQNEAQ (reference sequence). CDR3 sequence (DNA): TGTGCCAGCAGCGATAGAGTCGGACTAGCGGACTCCTACCAAGAGACCCAGTACTTC. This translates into CASSDRVGLADSYQETQYF.

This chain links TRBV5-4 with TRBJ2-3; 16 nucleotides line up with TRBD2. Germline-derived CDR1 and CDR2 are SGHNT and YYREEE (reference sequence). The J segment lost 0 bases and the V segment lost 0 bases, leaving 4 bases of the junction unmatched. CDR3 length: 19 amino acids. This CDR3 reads CASSLEGLAGGFSTDTQYF. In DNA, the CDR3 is TGTGCCAGCAGCTTGGAGGGACTAGCGGGGGGGTTCAGCACAGATACGCAGTATTTT.

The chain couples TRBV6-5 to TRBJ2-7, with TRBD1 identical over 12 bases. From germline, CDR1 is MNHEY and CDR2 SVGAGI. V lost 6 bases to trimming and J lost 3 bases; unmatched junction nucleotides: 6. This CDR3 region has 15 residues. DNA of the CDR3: TGTGCCAGCAGCCAGGGGACAGGGGGCATCTACGAGCAGTACTTC. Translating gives CASSQGTGGIYEQYF.

This CDR3 is CASSLTEAFF. The CDR3 nucleotides read TGTGCCAGCAGCTTAACCGAAGCTTTCTTT. The chain is built from TRBV11-3 and TRBJ1-1; D unresolved. The CDR3 consists of 10 residues. The germline CDR1 and CDR2 sequences are SGHNT and YENEEA. Trimming took off 2 bases at V and 8 bases at J, with 3 bases between the two ends.

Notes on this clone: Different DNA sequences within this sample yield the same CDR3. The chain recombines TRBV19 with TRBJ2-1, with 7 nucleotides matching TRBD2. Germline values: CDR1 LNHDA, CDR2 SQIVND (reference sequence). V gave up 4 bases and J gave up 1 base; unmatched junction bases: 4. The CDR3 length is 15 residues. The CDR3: CASSTSGASYNEQFF. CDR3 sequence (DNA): TGTGCCAGTAGTACGAGCGGGGCGTCCTACAATGAGCAGTTCTTC.

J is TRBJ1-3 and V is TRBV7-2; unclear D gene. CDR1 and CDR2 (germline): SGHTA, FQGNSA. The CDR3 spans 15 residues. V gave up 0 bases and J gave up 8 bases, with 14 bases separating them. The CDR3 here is CASSLAPFSRDTIYF. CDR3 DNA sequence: TGTGCCAGCAGCTTAGCCCCCTTTTCGCGGGACACCATATATTTT.